This passage covers 2 T cell receptor beta chains from one sample sequenced in a study of graft-versus-host responses after intestinal transplantation (dated by TCRdb to the early 2020s). Sample time point, as interpreted from the label and publication: cells obtained before transplantation from donor or recipient. No antigens are known for them. The receptor library was made with the immunoSEQ multiplex PCR assay. The source is immuneACCESS, and TCRdb retained only in-frame sequences with V and J called. Part of the clones is not carried over; for the studies checked, unresolved V genes explain less than half of this, and the remainder is unexplained. The sample table holds roughly 51,000 clones, of which roughly 90% were seen once. Clones ranked in the top ten supply 0.55% to 0.8% of the sample. The source material was unstimulated CD4+ T cells sorted from spleen or lymph node cells, sampled before transplant. All receptors come from a human donor who was the organ donor for an intestinal transplant.

The rearrangement joins TRBV6-1 to TRBJ2-1; D possibly corresponds to TRBD2 (5 bases). CDR3 length equals 15 residues. The germline V and J ends were trimmed by 6 bases and 6 bases, with 18 bases remaining between them. Per germline, CDR1 MNHNS and CDR2 SASEGT. The CDR3 sequence is CASRSIGLASNEQFF. The CDR3 region has the DNA TGTGCCAGCAGAAGCATCGGACTCGCGAGCAATGAGCAGTTCTTC.

This chain's CDR3 is CAWSDSGYEQYF. CDR3 coding DNA: TGTGCCTGGAGCGATTCGGGCTACGAGCAGTACTTC. The rearrangement joins TRBV30 to TRBJ2-7, with no clear D. Trimming cost V 3 bases and J 3 bases, with 9 bases left between them. The CDR3 runs 12 residues. Germline assignment: CDR1 GTSNPN and CDR2 SVGIG (reference sequence). The full variable domain, completed using reference TRBV30 and TRBJ2-7, is SQTIHQWPATLVQPVGSPLSLECTVEGTSNPNLYWYRQAAGRGLQLLFYSVGIGQISSEVPQNLSASRPQDRQFILSSKKLLLSDSGFYLCAWSDSGYEQYFGPGTRLTVT.